These T cell receptor beta chains were read from a single sample in a study of shared clonotypes between healthy human individuals. Here immunoSEQ multiplex PCR was the method, and the copy in TCRdb shows in-frame clones only, minus some. The repertoire holds around 1,100,000 clones, with 70% to 80% as singletons. The sample consisted of memory CD4+ T cells from PBMCs. The receptors come from a man younger than 30 in good health. Some clones in this sample may be carry-over from other donors' samples. Each CDR3 is given with its conserved first and last residue. The D gene is left open where the match is weak. The listing skips clone size in some rows; elsewhere it reads once, few, many or a size class.

j_call	d_call	v_call	clone_size	cdr3_nt	cdr3_aa
TRBJ1-5	.	TRBV11-2	few	TGTGCCAGCAGCTTTGAGAATAGCAATCAGCCCCAGCATTTT	CASSFENSNQPQHF
TRBJ2-3	.	TRBV27	.	TGTGCCAGCAGTTTATCTCGGTCCCCGGGCGGGACAGATACGCAGTATTTT	CASSLSRSPGGTDTQYF
TRBJ1-5	.	TRBV7-2	few	TGTGCCAGCAGCCTCCACGGTAGCAATCAGCCCCAGCATTTT	CASSLHGSNQPQHF
TRBJ2-1	TRBD2	TRBV5-1	.	TGCGCCAGCAGCCGACTGACTAGCGCTAGCTCCTACAATGAGCAGTTCTTC	CASSRLTSASSYNEQFF
TRBJ2-3	TRBD2	TRBV10-1	.	TGCGCCAGCAGTGAGTCATTTCTAGCGGGAGGACCACGAGATACGCAGTATTTT	CASSESFLAGGPRDTQYF
TRBJ2-1	TRBD2	TRBV5-1	.	TGCGCCAGCAGCGCGGGACCGGGAGGAGGGGCTGAGCAGTTCTTC	CASSAGPGGGAEQFF
TRBJ1-5	TRBD1	TRBV28	.	TGTGCCAGCAGGTTACAGGGAGGGGGCGATCAGCCCCAGCATTTT	CASRLQGGGDQPQHF
TRBJ1-5	TRBD1	TRBV5-1	.	TGCGCCAGCAGCGCGACAGGGATGGGGAATCAGCCCCAGCATTTT	CASSATGMGNQPQHF
TRBJ2-3	.	TRBV9	.	TGTGCCAGCAGCGTAACTGTCTGGGACGAAGTGACAGATACGCAGTATTTT	CASSVTVWDEVTDTQYF
TRBJ1-2	.	TRBV20-1	few	TGCAGTGCTAGCGGGTTTGGTGGCTACACCTTC	CSASGFGGYTF
TRBJ2-7	.	TRBV4-1	.	TGCGCCAGCAGCCAAGACAACTTAGAGCCCTACGAGCAGTACTTC	CASSQDNLEPYEQYF
TRBJ1-4	.	TRBV23-1	.	TGCGCCAGCAGTCCCTCAGACAGATTCGATGAAAAACTGTTTTTT	CASSPSDRFDEKLFF
TRBJ2-5	.	TRBV5-6	.	TGTGCCAGCAGCTTCCCTTTGGGGGCGGAGACCCAGTACTTC	CASSFPLGAETQYF
TRBJ2-2	TRBD1	TRBV7-3	.	TGTGCCAGCAGCTCAGGGGGAACCGGGGAGCTGTTTTTT	CASSSGGTGELFF
TRBJ2-7	.	TRBV18	once	TGTGCCAGCTCACCACCCACAGGGTTTGATTTCCCCTACGAGCAGTACTTC	CASSPPTGFDFPYEQYF
TRBJ2-7	.	TRBV20-1	few	TGCAGCCCATACCGGATGTACGAGCAGTACTTC	CSPYRMYEQYF
TRBJ2-5	.	TRBV5-1	few	TGCGCCAGCAGCTTGGTGGGAAGCAGAGGGGAGACCCAGTACTTC	CASSLVGSRGETQYF
TRBJ2-7	TRBD1	TRBV6-5	.	TGTGCCAGCAGTAACAGGGGGATAGGGGAGCAGTACTTC	CASSNRGIGEQYF
TRBJ2-7	.	TRBV2	.	TGTGCCAGCAGTGAGGGTCTTCCGGGGTCAGCCTACGAGCAGTACTTC	CASSEGLPGSAYEQYF
TRBJ2-1	TRBD2	TRBV28	.	TGTGCCAGCAGTCCGCATAGCGGGAGAGGCAATGAGCAGTTCTTC	CASSPHSGRGNEQFF
TRBJ2-5	.	TRBV6-1	.	TGTGCCAGCAGAGAAGGCGGTTCGGGCGAGACCCAGTACTTC	CASREGGSGETQYF
TRBJ2-3	TRBD2	TRBV7-2	.	TGTGCCAGCAGCCACCAACGAGGACTAGTCATTCTAGATACGCAGTATTTT	CASSHQRGLVILDTQYF
TRBJ2-3	.	TRBV4-1	.	TGCGCCAGCAGCCCCCCTCCGGTTACTAGCACAGATACGCAGTATTTT	CASSPPPVTSTDTQYF
TRBJ1-2	.	TRBV6-5	.	TGTGCCAGCAGACTACCGGGGGGCTGGGGCTACACCTTC	CASRLPGGWGYTF
TRBJ2-5	.	TRBV7-8	once	TGTGCCAGCAGCCCGACTCGGGAAGAGACCCAGTACTTC	CASSPTREETQYF
TRBJ2-3	TRBD2	TRBV9	.	TGTGCCAGCAGCGTAGCGGGGGGACTAGCGGGAGGTCCCCAAACAGATACGCAGTATTTT	CASSVAGGLAGGPQTDTQYF
TRBJ2-7	.	TRBV5-1	few	TGCGCCAGCCGCCGGCCGGGAGCCTACGAGCAGTACTTC	CASRRPGAYEQYF
TRBJ2-5	.	TRBV18	.	TGTGCCAGCTCACCAACCCGGGAGCGGCAAGAGACCCAGTACTTC	CASSPTRERQETQYF
TRBJ2-2	.	TRBV7-9	.	TGTGCCAGCAGCCAAGATCACGGGAGTACCGGGGAGCTGTTTTTT	CASSQDHGSTGELFF
TRBJ2-1	.	TRBV5-1	.	TGCGCCAGCAGCTTGGACGGAAACAATGAGCAGTTCTTC	CASSLDGNNEQFF
TRBJ2-7	TRBD1	TRBV7-2	once	TGTGCCAGCAGCTCAAACAGGGGGAGTTCCTACGAGCAGTACTTC	CASSSNRGSSYEQYF